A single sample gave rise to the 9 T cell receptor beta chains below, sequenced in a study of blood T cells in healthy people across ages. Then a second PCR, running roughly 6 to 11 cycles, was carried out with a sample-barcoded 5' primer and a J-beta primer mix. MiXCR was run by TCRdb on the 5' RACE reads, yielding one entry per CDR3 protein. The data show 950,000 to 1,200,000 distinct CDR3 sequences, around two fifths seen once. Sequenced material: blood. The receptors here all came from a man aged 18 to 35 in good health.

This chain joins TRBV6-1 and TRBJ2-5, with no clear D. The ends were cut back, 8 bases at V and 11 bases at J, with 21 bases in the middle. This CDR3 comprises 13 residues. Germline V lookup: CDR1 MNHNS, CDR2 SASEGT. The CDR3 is CASHTYSPNEQYF. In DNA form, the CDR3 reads TGTGCCAGCCACACCTATAGCCCGAATGAGCAGTACTTC.

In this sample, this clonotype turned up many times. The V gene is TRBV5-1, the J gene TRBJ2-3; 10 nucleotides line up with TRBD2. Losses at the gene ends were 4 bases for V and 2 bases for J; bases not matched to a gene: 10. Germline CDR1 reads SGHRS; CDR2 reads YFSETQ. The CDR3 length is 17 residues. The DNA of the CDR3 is TGCGCCAGCAGCCGATCTAGCGGGGGTAATCCCACAGATACGCAGTATTTT. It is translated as CASSRSSGGNPTDTQYF.

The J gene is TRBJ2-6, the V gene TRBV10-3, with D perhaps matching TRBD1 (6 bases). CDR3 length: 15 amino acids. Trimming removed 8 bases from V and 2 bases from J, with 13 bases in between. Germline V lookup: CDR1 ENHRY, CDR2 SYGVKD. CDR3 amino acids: CAIRTSGAGANVLTF. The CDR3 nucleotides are TGTGCCATCCGAACTTCAGGGGCTGGGGCCAACGTCCTGACTTTC.

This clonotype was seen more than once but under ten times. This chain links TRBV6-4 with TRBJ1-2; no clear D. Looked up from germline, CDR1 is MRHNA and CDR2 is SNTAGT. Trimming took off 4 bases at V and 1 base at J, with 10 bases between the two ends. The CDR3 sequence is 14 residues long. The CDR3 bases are TGTGCCAGCAGTGGCGGACGAGGTAACTATGGCTACACCTTC. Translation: CASSGGRGNYGYTF.

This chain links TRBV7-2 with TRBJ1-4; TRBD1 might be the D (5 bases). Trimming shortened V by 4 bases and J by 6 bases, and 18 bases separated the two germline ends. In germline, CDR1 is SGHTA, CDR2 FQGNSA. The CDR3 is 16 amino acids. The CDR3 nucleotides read TGTGCCAGCAGCTCACCGTTAGGAGGGGTCGATGAAAAACTGTTTTTT. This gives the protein CASSSPLGGVDEKLFF. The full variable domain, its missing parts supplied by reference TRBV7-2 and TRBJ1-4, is GAGVSQSPSNKVTEKGKDVELRCDPISGHTALYWYRQSLGQGLEFLIYFQGNSAPDKSGLPSDRFSAERTGGSVSTLTIQRTQQEDSAVYLCASSSPLGGVDEKLFFGSGTQLSVL.

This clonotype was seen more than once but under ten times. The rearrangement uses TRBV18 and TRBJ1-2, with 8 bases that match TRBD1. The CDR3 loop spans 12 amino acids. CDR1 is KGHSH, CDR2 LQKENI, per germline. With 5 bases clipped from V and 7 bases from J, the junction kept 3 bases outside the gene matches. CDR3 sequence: CASSTDRVGYTF. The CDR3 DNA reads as TGTGCCAGCTCAACGGACAGGGTTGGCTACACCTTC.

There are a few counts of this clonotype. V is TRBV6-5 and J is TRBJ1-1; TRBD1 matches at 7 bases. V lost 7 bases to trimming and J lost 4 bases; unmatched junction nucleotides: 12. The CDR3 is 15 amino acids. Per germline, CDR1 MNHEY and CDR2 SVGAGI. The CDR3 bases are TGTGCCAGCAATACGGAGGGGGCAAAGGGCACTGAAGCTTTCTTT. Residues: CASNTEGAKGTEAFF.

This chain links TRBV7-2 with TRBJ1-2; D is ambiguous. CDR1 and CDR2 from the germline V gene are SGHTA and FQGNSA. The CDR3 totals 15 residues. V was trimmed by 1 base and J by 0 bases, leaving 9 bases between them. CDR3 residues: CASSLEPRPNYGYTF. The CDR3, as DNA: TGTGCCAGCAGCTTAGAACCGCGTCCTAACTATGGCTACACCTTC.

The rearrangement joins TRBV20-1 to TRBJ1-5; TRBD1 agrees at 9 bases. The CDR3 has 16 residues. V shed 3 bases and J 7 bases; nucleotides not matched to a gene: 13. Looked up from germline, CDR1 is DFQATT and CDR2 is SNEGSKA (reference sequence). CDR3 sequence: CSASGTGGGNRQPQHF. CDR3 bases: TGCAGTGCTAGTGGAACAGGGGGCGGAAACAGACAGCCCCAGCATTTT.